Reported below is one T cell receptor beta chain. Its antigen is not identified. An amount of RNA that ranged from about 0.45 to 1 ug was reverse transcribed with random hexamers. A single record per CDR3 protein comes from TCRdb applying MiXCR to the immunoSEQ multiplex PCR reads. The table has 170,000 or so distinct CDR3 sequences, 90% to 95% seen once. The sample is drawn from a study of CD8 T cells in Susac syndrome. Study-wide results and limits: The study recognized that its TCR sequencing and HLA analysis covered a relatively small number of individuals.

Germline CDR1 and CDR2: SQVTM and ANQGSEA. The CDR3 contains 12 residues. V lost 6 bases and J lost 6, with 14 bases in between. The authors carried out high-throughput sequencing of TCR beta. They applied it to CD8+ and CD4+ T cells obtained from blood. The multiple sclerosis control cohort comprised treatment-naive individuals presenting with stable or active relapsing-remitting disease. TEMRA cells were FACS-enriched, unlike CD8+ and CD4+ T cells, which were negatively isolated. The chain links TRBV29-1 to TRBJ1-1, with D hard to call. The receptor's source is a human donor with multiple sclerosis. The source material was CD8+ T cells from PBMCs. This CDR3 is CSVDGDEPEAFF. CDR3 coding DNA: TGCAGCGTAGATGGAGACGAACCTGAAGCTTTCTTT. Complete variable domain (other parts from reference TRBV29-1 and TRBJ1-1): SAVISQKPSRDICQRGTSLTIQCQVDSQVTMMFWYRQQPGQSLTLIATANQGSEATYESGFVIDKFPISRPNLTFSTLTVSNMSPEDSSIYLCSVDGDEPEAFFGQGTRLTVV.